These T cell receptor beta chains were read from a single sample in a study of radiation and T cells in renal cell carcinoma. Here immunoSEQ multiplex PCR was the method, and the copy in TCRdb shows in-frame clones only, minus some. The top ten hold 25% to 30% of the sample, which has some 46,000 clones, roughly 85% seen once. This specimen was blood, taken from a patient whose treatment included radiotherapy and nephrectomy. Receptor source: a woman in her seventies with renal cell carcinoma. The CDR3 runs from the conserved cysteine through the conserved F or W. A D gene is named only where the DNA matches it firmly. Rows give clone size only sometimes, using once, few, many, or a class for an expanded clone.

>TRBJ1-6|NA|TRBV27|NA|12
CASSLNNSPLHF
TGTGCCAGCAGTTTGAATAATTCACCCCTCCACTTT
>TRBJ2-3|NA|TRBV27|NA|17
CASSPGRSYSNTDTQYF
TGTGCCAGCAGTCCGGGACGGAGTTATAGCAACACAGATACGCAGTATTTT
>TRBJ2-5|NA|TRBV19|NA|11
CASSIHETQYF
TGTGCCAGTAGTATCCACGAGACCCAGTACTTC
>TRBJ1-2|TRBD1|TRBV27|NA|13
CASSRTGRYGYTF
TGTGCCAGCAGCCGGACAGGTCGCTATGGCTACACCTTC
>TRBJ1-1|NA|TRBV7-2|NA|19
CASSLSPGASQGLNTEAFF
TGTGCCAGCAGCTTATCTCCGGGCGCCTCCCAGGGTTTGAACACTGAAGCTTTCTTT
>TRBJ1-5|TRBD1|TRBV7-2|few|14
CASTLGQADQPQHF
TGTGCCAGCACCTTGGGACAGGCGGATCAGCCCCAGCATTTT
>TRBJ2-3|TRBD2|TRBV19|NA|15
CASSIVGTSADTQYF
TGTGCCAGTAGTATAGTCGGGACTAGCGCAGATACGCAGTATTTT
>TRBJ2-1|TRBD2|TRBV30|NA|17
CAWEQYPLAGGGDEQFF
TGTGCCTGGGAACAATATCCACTAGCGGGGGGCGGGGATGAGCAGTTCTTC
>TRBJ2-5|NA|TRBV5-1|NA|13
CASSYNRDETQYF
TGCGCCAGCAGCTATAACAGGGACGAGACCCAGTACTTC
>TRBJ2-5|TRBD1|TRBV10-3|NA|15
CAISRGQRLGETQYF
TGTGCCATCAGCCGGGGACAGAGGTTAGGGGAGACCCAGTACTTC
>TRBJ2-5|NA|TRBV6-5|NA|11
CASSYGVSWYF
TGTGCCAGCAGTTACGGGGTTAGTTGGTACTTC
>TRBJ2-7|NA|TRBV2|NA|14
CASTEGVLSYEQYF
TGTGCCAGCACCGAGGGTGTCCTGTCCTACGAGCAGTACTTC
>TRBJ1-5|NA|TRBV2|NA|15
CASSEEATGIQPQHF
TGTGCCAGCAGTGAAGAGGCCACAGGGATTCAGCCCCAGCATTTT
>TRBJ1-3|TRBD1|TRBV19|NA|16
CASRSTGAESGNTIYF
TGTGCCAGTCGATCGACAGGGGCTGAATCTGGAAACACCATATATTTT
>TRBJ2-3|TRBD1|TRBV9|NA|14
CASSPGQGADTQYF
TGTGCCAGCAGCCCAGGACAGGGAGCAGATACGCAGTATTTT
>TRBJ2-1|TRBD2|TRBV14|NA|16
CASSRGRAVGYNEQFF
TGTGCCAGCAGCCGCGGGAGGGCCGTAGGCTACAATGAGCAGTTCTTC
>TRBJ2-3|TRBD2|TRBV6-5|NA|15
CASSRLAGSTDTQYF
TGTGCCAGCAGTCGACTAGCGGGGTCCACAGATACGCAGTATTTT
>TRBJ2-7|TRBD1|TRBV5-1|NA|14
CASSSGQGWNEQYF
TGCGCCAGCAGCTCGGGACAGGGATGGAACGAGCAGTACTTC
>TRBJ2-3|NA|TRBV6-5|NA|14
CASSYWADTDTQYF
TGTGCCAGCAGTTACTGGGCGGACACAGATACGCAGTATTTT
>TRBJ2-1|NA|TRBV18|NA|11
CASSGDELQFF
TGTGCCAGCTCCGGGGATGAGTTGCAGTTCTTC
>TRBJ1-5|TRBD1|TRBV5-1|few|15
CASSLIGGGGQPQHF
TGCGCCAGCAGCTTGATAGGGGGCGGGGGTCAGCCCCAGCATTTT
>TRBJ1-2|NA|TRBV27|few|13
CASSPIQGGGYTF
TGTGCCAGCAGTCCCATACAGGGAGGTGGCTACACCTTC
>TRBJ1-5|NA|TRBV10-2|NA|15
CASSESRYWGQPQHF
TGCGCCAGCAGTGAGTCGAGGTATTGGGGACAGCCCCAGCATTTT
>TRBJ2-2|NA|TRBV9|NA|16
CASSVGTHEGTGELFF
TGTGCCAGCAGCGTAGGGACTCACGAGGGCACCGGGGAGCTGTTTTTT
>TRBJ1-5|NA|TRBV7-2|NA|15
CASSFDIYSNQPQHF
TGTGCCAGCAGCTTTGACATCTATAGCAATCAGCCCCAGCATTTT
>TRBJ2-2|TRBD2|TRBV7-8|NA|15
CASSQSSGGAGELFF
TGTGCCAGCAGCCAATCTAGCGGGGGGGCCGGGGAGCTGTTTTTT
>TRBJ1-2|NA|TRBV4-1|NA|16
CASSQVGEGVLDGYTF
TGCGCCAGCAGCCAAGTGGGGGAAGGGGTTTTAGATGGCTACACCTTC
>TRBJ2-3|NA|TRBV18|NA|13
CASSTARGDTQYF
TGTGCCAGCTCAACGGCTAGGGGCGATACGCAGTATTTT
>TRBJ1-1|NA|TRBV6-6|once|14
CASKMPRGEAEAFF
TGTGCCAGCAAGATGCCCAGGGGTGAGGCTGAAGCTTTCTTT
>TRBJ2-7|NA|TRBV7-6|NA|14
CASSFGTGSYEQYF
TGTGCCAGCAGCTTTGGAACTGGCTCCTACGAGCAGTACTTC
>TRBJ1-6|TRBD1|TRBV6-4|NA|13
CASSGTGNSPLHF
TGTGCCAGCAGCGGGACAGGGAATTCACCCCTCCACTTT
>TRBJ2-6|NA|TRBV7-9|NA|16
CASSLGGVPGANVLTF
TGTGCCAGCAGCTTAGGAGGTGTTCCTGGGGCCAACGTCCTGACTTTC
>TRBJ2-3|NA|TRBV5-1|NA|16
CASSLNSGASTDTQYF
TGCGCCAGCAGCTTAAATTCAGGGGCCAGCACAGATACGCAGTATTTT
>TRBJ2-4|NA|TRBV27|NA|15
CASKGAGRAKNIQYF
TGTGCCAGCAAGGGTGCAGGGAGAGCCAAAAACATTCAGTACTTC
>TRBJ1-2|TRBD1|TRBV19|NA|15
CASSSPGQANYGYTF
TGTGCCAGTAGTTCCCCAGGACAGGCTAACTATGGCTACACCTTC
>TRBJ1-5|TRBD1|TRBV19|NA|16
CASSISRTGGYQPQHF
TGTGCCAGTAGTATAAGTCGGACAGGGGGGTATCAGCCCCAGCATTTT
>TRBJ2-7|NA|TRBV5-1|NA|16
CASSFTAGQTQYEQYF
TGCGCCAGCAGCTTCACAGCGGGCCAAACTCAGTACGAGCAGTACTTC
>TRBJ2-4|NA|TRBV4-3|once|16
CASSQDHNIAKNIQYF
TGCGCCAGCAGCCAAGATCACAATATAGCCAAAAACATTCAGTACTTC
>TRBJ1-4|NA|TRBV5-1|NA|14
CASRPQTGGEKLFF
TGCGCCAGCAGACCCCAAACGGGGGGGGAAAAACTGTTTTTT
>TRBJ1-1|NA|TRBV4-3|many|10
CASSQEGAFF
TGCGCCAGCAGCCAAGAAGGAGCTTTCTTT
>TRBJ1-2|TRBD1|TRBV29-1|NA|15
CSVEDGDRDNYGYTF
TGCAGCGTTGAAGATGGGGACAGGGATAACTATGGCTACACCTTC
>TRBJ2-1|TRBD1|TRBV7-2|NA|16
CASSTGGAVTYNEQFF
TGTGCCAGCAGCACAGGGGGCGCGGTCACCTACAATGAGCAGTTCTTC
>TRBJ2-7|NA|TRBV30|NA|13
CAWSVRWAYEQYF
TGTGCCTGGAGTGTAAGATGGGCCTACGAGCAGTACTTC
>TRBJ2-1|NA|TRBV25-1|NA|13
CASSEMGSDEQFF
TGTGCCAGCAGTGAAATGGGGAGCGATGAGCAGTTCTTC
>TRBJ2-7|TRBD1|TRBV13|NA|15
CASSLVGTGPYEQYF
TGTGCCAGCAGCTTAGTAGGGACAGGCCCCTACGAGCAGTACTTC
>TRBJ1-1|NA|TRBV6-5|NA|13
CASRLQGFTEAFF
TGTGCCAGCAGACTACAGGGTTTCACTGAAGCTTTCTTT
>TRBJ2-5|TRBD2|TRBV5-5|NA|15
CASTSSERESETQYF
TGTGCCAGCACCTCCTCGGAGCGGGAGTCGGAGACCCAGTACTTC
>TRBJ2-2|NA|TRBV5-1|NA|21
CASSLRAIRWAGTIGTGELFF
TGCGCCAGCAGCTTGAGGGCCATTAGGTGGGCAGGGACGATTGGAACCGGGGAGCTGTTTTTT
>TRBJ1-5|NA|TRBV6-6|few|13
CASTTGNDQPQHF
TGTGCCAGCACTACAGGGAATGACCAGCCCCAGCATTTT
>TRBJ1-1|NA|TRBV6-5|NA|16
CASSYSVAPVNTEAFF
TGTGCCAGCAGTTACAGTGTAGCCCCCGTGAACACTGAAGCTTTCTTT
>TRBJ1-3|NA|TRBV9|NA|15
CASSVAGDSGNTIYF
TGTGCCAGCAGCGTAGCTGGCGACTCTGGAAACACCATATATTTT
>TRBJ2-2|TRBD2|TRBV7-7|NA|17
CASSLDSGGLNTGELFF
TGTGCCAGCAGCTTGGATAGCGGGGGCCTGAACACCGGGGAGCTGTTTTTT
>TRBJ2-7|NA|TRBV2|NA|17
CASSDFKGARLSYEQYF
TGTGCCAGCAGTGATTTTAAGGGCGCTCGCCTATCCTACGAGCAGTACTTC
>TRBJ2-3|NA|TRBV25-1|few|12
CASGSFTDTQYF
TGTGCCAGCGGTTCATTCACAGATACGCAGTATTTT
>TRBJ1-2|NA|TRBV5-4|NA|14
CASSLGQGAYGYTF
TGTGCCAGCAGCTTGGGGCAGGGCGCCTATGGCTACACCTTC